This paragraph reports one T cell receptor beta chain. As handled by the study authors: Counts of nucleated cells, estimated from reference gene primer amplification, were obtained. TCRdb keeps only in-frame clones here, not all; method: immunoSEQ multiplex PCR. V and J calls and clone size are copied from that table; D and trimming were computed from the DNA. The profile shows roughly 260,000 clones, around 90% of them singletons. The record originates from a study of blood T cell repertoires in COVID-19. Looking at the study overall: The origin of the acute and convalescent COVID-19 samples was the United States, Italy and Spain. Nucleic acid was either cDNA or gDNA, and it came from T cells, B-cell-depleted T cells, or PBMCs.

V lost 2 bases and J lost 6; bases outside the gene matches: 7. The length of the CDR3 is 14 residues. The germline CDR1 and CDR2 sequences are LNHDA and SQIVND (reference sequence). The chain carries TRBV19 and TRBJ2-7; 7 bases line up with TRBD1. The material sequenced was peripheral blood. The sequence came from a man aged 55 to 70 who had recovered from COVID-19. In nucleotides, the CDR3 is TGTGCCAGTAGTATAACTCGACAGGGTTCCGAGCAGTACTTC. Translated: CASSITRQGSEQYF.